What follows is one TCR beta chain and its context. This record belongs to a study of radiation and T cells in renal cell carcinoma. Only in-frame clones appear in the TCRdb table, and some are missing; sequencing was by immunoSEQ multiplex PCR. Among about 140,000 clones, 75% to 90% were seen once, and the ten largest hold roughly 25%. CDR1 and CDR2 (germline): SNHLY, FYNNEI. The CDR3 contains 15 residues. V was clipped by 10 bases and J by 1 base; unmatched bases: 5. The sample's time point: baseline pretreatment blood. Documented treatment: 15 Gy SBRT to primary tumor, nephrectomy 4 weeks later. The TCR originated in a woman aged 45-59 years with renal cell carcinoma. Sample: blood, taken from a patient whose treatment included radiotherapy and nephrectomy. The chain couples TRBV2 to TRBJ2-3; 13 bases map to TRBD2. CDR3 amino acids: CAKTSGGTRTDTQYF. DNA of the CDR3: TGTGCCAAGACTAGCGGGGGGACCCGCACAGATACGCAGTATTTT.